Below are 25 T cell receptor beta chains sequenced from a single sample in a study of blood T cell repertoires in COVID-19. Profiled with immunoSEQ multiplex PCR; TCRdb holds only in-frame clones, not every one. The sample holds 240,000 or so clones; around 84% are singletons and the top ten take around 3.3%. Specimen: peripheral blood. These receptors were obtained from a young woman with acute or convalescent COVID-19.

The rearrangement uses TRBV27 and TRBJ2-3; 9 nucleotides agree with TRBD2. The CDR3 has 14 amino acids. Germline CDR1 is MNHEY and CDR2 is SMNVEV (reference sequence). Trimming at V came to 7 bases and at J to 7 bases, leaving 9 bases not matched to a gene. The CDR3 DNA is TGTGCCAGCAAACCCGGGACTAGCATTTATACGCAGTATTTT. Protein: CASKPGTSIYTQYF.

The CDR3 DNA is TGTGCCAGCAGCGTCCGGCGGAGCACAGATACGCAGTATTTT. It is translated as CASSVRRSTDTQYF. J is TRBJ2-3 and V is TRBV6-5; D remains ambiguous. The V end lost 6 bases, the J end lost 0 bases, and 10 bases lay between the germline ends. Germline V gene data show CDR1 as MNHEY and CDR2 as SVGAGI. CDR3 length equals 14 residues.

The chain employs TRBV11-2 and TRBJ2-1, with a weak D call TRBD2 (6 bases). The germline V and J ends were trimmed by 5 bases and 7 bases, with 12 bases remaining between them. The V gene's germline CDR1 is SGHAT and CDR2 FQNNGV. This CDR3 is built from 13 residues. In nucleotides, the CDR3 is TGTGCCAGCAGCCGACTAGTTGGGAATGAGCAGTTCTTC. It codes for CASSRLVGNEQFF.

The chain couples TRBV18 to TRBJ2-1, with 8 positions matching TRBD1. CDR1 is KGHSH and CDR2 is LQKENI in the germline V gene. The V and J ends lost 5 bases and 9 bases, in that order; junction bases with no gene match: 6. The CDR3 extends over 13 amino acids. The DNA of the CDR3 is TGTGCCAGCTCAGTTCAGGGGGCAGGTGAGCAGTTCTTC. Translation: CASSVQGAGEQFF.

This clone came up a few times. The V call is TRBV6-6, the J call TRBJ1-2; D remains ambiguous. V gave up 2 bases and J gave up 3 bases, with 10 bases separating them. The CDR3 runs 14 residues. The germline V gene encodes CDR1 MNHNY and CDR2 SVGAGI (reference sequence). CDR3 sequence reads: CASSYNGEDYGYTF. The CDR3 DNA is TGTGCCAGCAGTTACAACGGGGAAGACTATGGCTACACCTTC.

The rearrangement links TRBV2 to TRBJ2-7, with 7 bases aligning to TRBD1. This CDR3 has 12 amino acids. After removal of 6 bases from V and 3 bases from J, the junction contained 2 bases not matched to a gene. Germline-derived CDR1 and CDR2 are SNHLY and FYNNEI. The DNA of the CDR3 is TGTGCCAGCAGGGGACAGATCTACGAGCAGTACTTC. Protein sequence: CASRGQIYEQYF.

This sequence joins TRBV28 and TRBJ1-1; a possible D gene is TRBD1 (6 bases). This CDR3 contains 12 residues. Trimming took 7 bases from V and 4 from J, leaving 10 bases between them. CDR1 and CDR2 from the germline V gene are MDHEN and SYDVKM. For the CDR3, the DNA is TGTGCCAGCATCCAGGGGTTCACTGAAGCTTTCTTT. Translation gives CASIQGFTEAFF.

This clone has only a few counts. CDR3 sequence (DNA): TGTGCCAGTAGGGAGTCGGCTGAAGCTTTCTTT. Its protein is CASRESAEAFF. J is TRBJ1-1 and V is TRBV19; D is unresolved. The CDR3 runs 11 residues. Trimming removed 6 bases from V and 6 bases from J, with 8 bases in between. Looked up from germline, CDR1 is LNHDA and CDR2 is SQIVND (reference sequence). The full variable domain, completed using reference TRBV19 and TRBJ1-1, is DGGITQSPKYLFRKEGQNVTLSCEQNLNHDAMYWYRQDPGQGLRLIYYSQIVNDFQKGDIAEGYSVSREKKESFPLTVTSAQKNPTAFYLCASRESAEAFFGQGTRLTVV.

This chain links TRBV18 with TRBJ1-2; D not certain. Germline values: CDR1 KGHSH, CDR2 LQKENI. The V end was cut by 3 bases, the J end by 3 bases, with 11 bases between. This CDR3 has 14 amino acids. The CDR3 sequence is CASSPDSRDYGYTF. The CDR3, as DNA: TGTGCCAGCTCACCCGACTCGAGGGACTATGGCTACACCTTC. The variable domain in full, completed from reference TRBV18 and TRBJ1-2, reads NAGVMQNPRHLVRRRGQEARLRCSPMKGHSHVYWYRQLPEEGLKFMVYLQKENIIDESGMPKERFSAEFPKEGPSILRIQQVVRGDSAAYFCASSPDSRDYGYTFGSGTRLTVV.

The count of this clone is one. This sequence joins TRBV4-2 and TRBJ1-1, with D perhaps matching TRBD1 (5 bases). This CDR3 is built from 15 residues. The ends were cut back, 5 bases at V and 7 bases at J, with 20 bases in the middle. Germline values: CDR1 LGHNA, CDR2 YNFKEQ. This chain's CDR3 is CASSATGYQGVEAFF. CDR3 nucleotides: TGTGCCAGCAGCGCCACAGGTTATCAAGGGGTTGAAGCTTTCTTT.

This rearrangement joins TRBV2 to TRBJ2-1, with D perhaps TRBD2 (5 bases). CDR3 length: 13 amino acids. Trimming stripped 6 bases from V and 9 bases from J, with 15 bases between. CDR1 SNHLY and CDR2 FYNNEI come from the germline V gene. The chain's CDR3 is CASSDASISEQFF. In nucleotides, the CDR3 is TGTGCCAGCAGCGACGCTAGCATAAGTGAGCAGTTCTTC.

The chain recombines TRBV9 with TRBJ2-1; 15 bases fit TRBD2. V trimming: 3 bases; J trimming: 6 bases; junction bases outside the gene matches: 7. Germline V lookup: CDR1 SGDLS, CDR2 YYNGEE. The CDR3 has 17 amino acids. The CDR3 DNA sequence: TGTGCCAGCAGCGCCGGGATGGGACTAGCGGGAGGCAATGAGCAGTTCTTC. Encoded protein: CASSAGMGLAGGNEQFF.

This chain links TRBV6-2 or TRBV6-3 with TRBJ2-1; TRBD2 is a possible D gene (5 bases). CDR1 is MNHEY, CDR2 SVGEGT, per germline. CDR3 length: 17 residues. Trimming stripped 4 bases from V and 0 bases from J, with 16 bases between. The CDR3 loop reads CASSSYLSVSSYNEQFF. CDR3 nucleotides: TGTGCCAGCAGTTCATACCTTAGCGTGAGCTCCTACAATGAGCAGTTCTTC.

The chain's CDR3 is CASSLGRAGYGTGELFF. The CDR3 DNA reads as TGTGCCAGCAGCTTAGGGCGAGCGGGTTATGGGACCGGGGAGCTGTTTTTT. The V call is TRBV7-9, the J call TRBJ2-2; the D gene is possibly TRBD2 (6 bases). CDR3 length equals 17 residues. V gave up 1 base and J gave up 5 bases, with 17 bases separating them. Per germline, CDR1 SEHNR and CDR2 FQNEAQ (reference sequence).

V usage is TRBV13 and J usage is TRBJ2-4; weak D call: TRBD1 (6 bases). Trimming removed 10 bases at V and 1 base at J, with 14 bases between. The length of the CDR3 is 14 residues. The germline CDR1 and CDR2 sequences are PRHDT and FYEKMQ (reference sequence). The CDR3 nucleotides are TGTGCCACAGGTTGGCAGGGGGCCAAAAACATTCAGTACTTC. Translating it yields CATGWQGAKNIQYF.

This chain joins TRBV7-8 and TRBJ2-1; D unresolved. V shed 0 bases and J shed 8 bases, with 5 bases lying between them. This CDR3 is built from 12 residues. The germline V gene encodes CDR1 SGHVS and CDR2 FQNEAQ. CDR3 nucleotide sequence: TGTGCCAGCAGCTTAGCGCGCGATGAGCAGTTCTTC. The encoded protein is CASSLARDEQFF.

The rearrangement uses TRBV7-2 and TRBJ2-4, with 7 bases aligning to TRBD1. Germline loops: CDR1 SGHTA, CDR2 FQGNSA. CDR3 length equals 17 residues. J was trimmed by 0 bases and V by 3 bases; bases with no gene match: 8. DNA for the CDR3: TGTGCCAGCAGCTTGGGACAGACCTTACTAGCCAAAAACATTCAGTACTTC. It codes for CASSLGQTLLAKNIQYF.

This clone was found once. The J gene is TRBJ2-7, the V gene TRBV23-1, with 11 bases that match TRBD2. TRBV23-1 is an ORF, with its function uncertain. The CDR3 covers 15 residues. The ends lost 3 bases at V and 3 bases at J; junction bases unmatched: 4. The CDR3 spells CASSHPSGRSYEQYF. DNA for the CDR3: TGCGCCAGCAGTCATCCTAGCGGGAGGAGCTACGAGCAGTACTTC.

The gene calls are TRBV30 and TRBJ2-7, with D possibly matching TRBD1 (6 bases). Between the trimmed V and J ends, which lost 1 base and 5 bases, there was a span of 15 bases. This CDR3 has 14 amino acids. From germline, CDR1 is GTSNPN and CDR2 SVGIG (reference sequence). The CDR3 here is CAWSGGGKEDEQYF. As DNA, the CDR3 is TGTGCCTGGAGTGGTGGGGGCAAGGAAGACGAGCAGTACTTC.

V gene TRBV5-1 combines with J gene TRBJ1-6, with TRBD1 identical over 7 bases. Germline V gives CDR1 SGHRS, CDR2 YFSETQ. The J segment lost 9 bases and the V segment lost 1 base, leaving 7 bases of the junction unmatched. The CDR3 totals 15 residues. The CDR3 reads CASSLRWDRGSPLHF. The CDR3, as DNA: TGCGCCAGCAGCTTGAGGTGGGACAGAGGTTCACCCCTCCACTTT.

The count of this clone is one. The chain carries TRBV18 and TRBJ2-5, with a weak D call TRBD2 (6 bases). Looked up from germline, CDR1 is KGHSH and CDR2 is LQKENI. The CDR3 has 15 residues. The V gene lost 2 bases and the J gene lost 2 bases, with 12 bases spanning the gap. In DNA, the CDR3 is TGTGCCAGCTCACCAATGGCGGGATCACAAGAGACCCAGTACTTC. This sequence encodes CASSPMAGSQETQYF. Supplemented by reference TRBV18 and TRBJ2-5, the full variable domain reads NAGVMQNPRHLVRRRGQEARLRCSPMKGHSHVYWYRQLPEEGLKFMVYLQKENIIDESGMPKERFSAEFPKEGPSILRIQQVVRGDSAAYFCASSPMAGSQETQYFGPGTRLLVL.

The chain joins TRBV29-1 to TRBJ2-5, with TRBD1 matching over 10 bases. CDR1 SQVTM and CDR2 ANQGSEA come from the germline V gene. The J segment lost 5 bases and the V segment lost 7 bases, leaving 4 bases of the junction unmatched. The CDR3 contains 12 residues. The CDR3 region has the DNA TGCAGCGCAGACAGGGGGCGGGAGACCCAGTACTTC. Translating it yields CSADRGRETQYF.

The chain uses TRBV6-5 and TRBJ1-2; the match to TRBD1 covers 7 bases. V shed 6 bases, J shed 5 bases, and the junction held 9 bases outside the gene matches. CDR3 length: 14 amino acids. Germline CDR1 reads MNHEY; CDR2 reads SVGAGI. Written as DNA, the CDR3 is TGTGCCAGCAGCCTGGACAGGTTTGGGTATGGCTACACCTTC. It translates to CASSLDRFGYGYTF.

The V gene is TRBV7-2, the J gene TRBJ2-1; 8 bases align to TRBD2. The V segment lost 1 base and the J segment 8 bases; nucleotides outside the gene matches: 7. Germline loops: CDR1 SGHTA, CDR2 FQGNSA. CDR3 length: 15 amino acids. The CDR3 loop reads CASSLGSGMTHEQFF. DNA for the CDR3: TGTGCCAGCAGCTTAGGTAGCGGGATGACCCATGAGCAGTTCTTC.

This chain joins TRBV2 and TRBJ1-3; TRBD1 aligns across 9 bases. With V trimmed by 3 bases and J by 4 bases, 7 bases remained unmatched. CDR3 size: 16 residues. The germline V gene has CDR1 SNHLY and CDR2 FYNNEI. Here the CDR3 reads CASSDLTGGDGNTIYF. The CDR3, as DNA: TGTGCCAGCAGTGACCTCACAGGGGGCGACGGAAACACCATATATTTT.